The present T cell receptor beta chain was sequenced within a study of blood T cell repertoires in COVID-19. Profiled with immunoSEQ multiplex PCR; TCRdb holds only in-frame clones, not every one. This repertoire shows around 80,000 clones, approximately 82% found once; its top ten account for roughly 9%. The CDR3 length is 15 residues. Germline loops: CDR1 SGDLS, CDR2 YYNGEE. This clone occurred once. The germline gene is not matched at one end of the junction; a read error may be the cause. The TCR sequence derives from a human donor in a cohort sampled during active COVID-19. The specimen sequenced was peripheral blood. The rearrangement joins TRBV9 to TRBJ2-3; the D gene is possibly TRBD2 (7 bases). The CDR3 loop reads CATSGGGGRTDTQYF. CDR3 coding DNA: TGCGCGACTTCAGGAGGGGGGGGACGCACGGATACGCAGTATTTT. Together with reference TRBV9 and TRBJ2-3, the CDR3 gives the full variable domain: DSGVTQTPKHLITATGQRVTLRCSPRSGDLSVYWYQQSLDQGLQFLIQYYNGEERAKGNILERFSAQQFPDLHSELNLSSLELGDSALYFCATSGGGGRTDTQYFGPGTRLTVL.